The 7 T cell receptor beta chains presented below share a single source sample, sequenced in a study of T-cell reconstitution after alpha-beta-depleted transplantation in children. Unique molecular identifiers were used in preparing the TCRbeta library. One entry per CDR3 protein, called by TCRdb with MiXCR from the PCR reads. The data contain a few hundred thousand distinct CDR3 sequences, 10% to 15% of them seen just once; the ten biggest clones take up roughly 2.3%. Sequences were derived from PBMCs, mostly from graft donor cells, sampled 360 days after TCRalphabeta/CD19-depleted stem cell transplant. These receptors originate from a male patient between 5 and 17 years old who had a stem cell transplant for acute myeloid leukemia, so the T cells may come from the graft donor.

This chain uses TRBV20-1 with TRBJ2-3; maybe TRBD2 (5 bases). The CDR3 is made up of 15 amino acids. Germline V gene lookup returns CDR1 DFQATT and CDR2 SNEGSKA (reference sequence). V lost 0 bases and J 0 bases, leaving 10 bases between the germline ends. The CDR3 loop is CSARDSTGSTDTQYF. CDR3 DNA sequence: TGCAGTGCTAGAGATTCGACGGGAAGCACAGATACGCAGTATTTT.

The gene calls are TRBV19 and TRBJ2-5, with 11 bases fitting TRBD2. V was pared by 3 bases and J by 5 bases, with 5 bases of the junction left unmatched. This CDR3 contains 15 residues. In germline, CDR1 is LNHDA, CDR2 SQIVND (reference sequence). The CDR3 reads CASSMLAGGFETQYF. The CDR3, as DNA: TGTGCCAGTAGTATGTTAGCGGGAGGGTTTGAGACCCAGTACTTC.

The V gene is TRBV28, the J gene TRBJ2-7; D is perhaps TRBD1 or TRBD2 (5 bases each). The CDR3 covers 18 residues. In germline, CDR1 is MDHEN, CDR2 SYDVKM. V lost 2 bases, J lost 3 bases, and 23 bases lay in between. CDR3 bases: TGTGCCAGCAGTTTAAATTTGGGGGTAGCGATCCCGTACTACGAGCAGTACTTC. Encoded protein: CASSLNLGVAIPYYEQYF.

The chain employs TRBV20-1 and TRBJ2-1; TRBD2 might be the D (6 bases). This CDR3 comprises 15 residues. V was shortened by 3 bases and J by 3 bases, with 15 bases between the two germline ends. The V gene's germline CDR1 is DFQATT and CDR2 SNEGSKA (reference sequence). The CDR3 nucleotides read TGCAGTGCTAGGGGCGGACTAACCCTCTACAATGAGCAGTTCTTC. It is translated as CSARGGLTLYNEQFF.

Ten or more counts support this clonotype. V and J are TRBV29-1 and TRBJ2-7; perhaps TRBD1 as D (5 bases). Trimming cost V 6 bases and J 3 bases, with 18 bases left between them. The V gene's germline CDR1 is SQVTM and CDR2 ANQGSEA. The CDR3 sequence is 14 residues long. Written as DNA, the CDR3 is TGCAGCGTGGGCACCTGGGGCCGTGTCTACGAGCAGTACTTC. Translating it yields CSVGTWGRVYEQYF.

V is TRBV7-6 and J is TRBJ2-3; TRBD2 might be the D (6 bases). CDR1 and CDR2 from the germline V gene are SGHVS and FNYEAQ. V was pared by 5 bases and J by 4 bases, with 16 bases between. This CDR3 is built from 15 residues. As DNA, the CDR3 is TGTGCCAGCAGCGCGCTTCGACTAGTCCCAGATACGCAGTATTTT. Encoded protein: CASSALRLVPDTQYF.

This clonotype was seen repeatedly, ten times or more. The chain links TRBV12-3 or TRBV12-4 to TRBJ2-1, with TRBD2 matching 9 bases. The CDR3 sequence is 17 residues long. Trimming at V came to 3 bases and at J to 5 bases, leaving 11 bases not matched to a gene. DNA of the CDR3: TGTGCCAGCAGTTTCTCTAGCGGGGCCTCATATGACAATGAGCAGTTCTTC. It specifies CASSFSSGASYDNEQFF.